The present T cell receptor beta chain was sequenced within a study of blood T cell repertoires in COVID-19. Repertoires were generated with immunoSEQ multiplex PCR, while TCRdb's copy carries only in-frame clones and drops some. Among about 33,000 clones listed, around nine tenths were seen once. Specimen: peripheral blood. The origin of this receptor is a human donor in a cohort sampled during active COVID-19.

CDR3 amino acids: CASRETATFTDTQYF. In nucleotides, the CDR3 is TGTGCCAGCAGGGAGACAGCTACTTTCACAGATACGCAGTATTTT. This chain links TRBV9 with TRBJ2-3; possible D gene TRBD1, 5 bases. Germline assignment: CDR1 SGDLS and CDR2 YYNGEE. Trimming stripped 5 bases from V and 2 bases from J, with 15 bases between. This CDR3 has 15 amino acids. Based on the CDR3 plus reference TRBV9 and TRBJ2-3, the full variable domain is DSGVTQTPKHLITATGQRVTLRCSPRSGDLSVYWYQQSLDQGLQFLIQYYNGEERAKGNILERFSAQQFPDLHSELNLSSLELGDSALYFCASRETATFTDTQYFGPGTRLTVL.